In its sample, the clone carrying this T cell receptor beta chain was seen many times. What it binds is not known. TCRdb processed the 5' RACE reads anew with MiXCR; each CDR3 protein has one entry. The sample holds approximately 70,000 distinct CDR3 sequences, over 6% seen once. This sample is part of a study of T cells after yellow fever vaccination. The study's findings and limits: The study found a weaker secondary response that peaked faster, day 5 versus 15. Of the clonotypes, a small share occurred in both CD4 and CD8 compartments.

This clonotype originated in a man between 18 and 35 years old who received the YFV17D yellow fever vaccine. The sample consisted of CD8+ T cells sorted from PBMCs, taken around 45 days after the first yellow fever vaccination.

The CDR3 bases are TGTGCCAGCAGTTTAATTCCGGACAGCAAGGGGGACAATGAGCAGTTCTTC. Its translation is CASSLIPDSKGDNEQFF. The V call is TRBV12-3 or TRBV12-4, the J call TRBJ2-1; D might be TRBD1 (6 bases). V lost 2 bases and J 5 bases, leaving 19 bases between the germline ends. CDR3 length: 17 residues.